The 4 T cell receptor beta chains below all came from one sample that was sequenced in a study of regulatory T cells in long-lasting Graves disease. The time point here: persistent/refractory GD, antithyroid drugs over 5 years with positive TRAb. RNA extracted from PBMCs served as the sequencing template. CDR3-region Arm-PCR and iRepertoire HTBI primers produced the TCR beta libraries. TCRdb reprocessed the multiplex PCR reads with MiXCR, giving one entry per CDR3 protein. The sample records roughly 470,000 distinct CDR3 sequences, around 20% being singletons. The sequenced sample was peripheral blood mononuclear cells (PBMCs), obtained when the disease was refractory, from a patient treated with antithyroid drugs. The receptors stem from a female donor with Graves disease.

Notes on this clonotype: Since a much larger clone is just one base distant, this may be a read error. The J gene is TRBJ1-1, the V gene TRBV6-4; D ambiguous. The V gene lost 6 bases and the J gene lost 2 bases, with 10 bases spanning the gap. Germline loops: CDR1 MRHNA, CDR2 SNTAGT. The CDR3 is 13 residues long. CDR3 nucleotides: TGTGCCAGCAGAATACGGGGAAACACTGAAGCTTTCTTT. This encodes CASRIRGNTEAFF.

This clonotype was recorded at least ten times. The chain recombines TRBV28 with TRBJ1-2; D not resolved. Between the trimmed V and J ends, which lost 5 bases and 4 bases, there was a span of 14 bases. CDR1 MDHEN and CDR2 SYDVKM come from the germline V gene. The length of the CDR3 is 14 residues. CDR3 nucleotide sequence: TGTGCCAGCAGTACCTCCGGACGGATCTATGGCTACACCTTC. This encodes CASSTSGRIYGYTF.

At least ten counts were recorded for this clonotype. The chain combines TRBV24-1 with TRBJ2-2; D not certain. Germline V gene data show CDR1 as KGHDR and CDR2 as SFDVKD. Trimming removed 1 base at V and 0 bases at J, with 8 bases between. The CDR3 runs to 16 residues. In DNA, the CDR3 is TGTGCCACCAGTGATTTCCGAGGCTCGAACACCGGGGAGCTGTTTTTT. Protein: CATSDFRGSNTGELFF.

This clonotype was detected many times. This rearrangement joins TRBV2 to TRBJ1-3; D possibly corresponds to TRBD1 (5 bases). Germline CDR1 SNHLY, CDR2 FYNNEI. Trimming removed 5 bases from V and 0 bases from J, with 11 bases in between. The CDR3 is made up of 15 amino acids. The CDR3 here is CASSQQAFSGNTIYF. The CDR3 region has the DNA TGTGCCAGCAGTCAACAGGCTTTCTCTGGAAACACCATATATTTT. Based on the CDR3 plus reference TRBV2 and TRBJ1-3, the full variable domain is EPEVTQTPSHQVTQMGQEVILRCVPISNHLYFYWYRQILGQKVEFLVSFYNNEISEKSEIFDDQFSVERPDGSNFTLKIRSTKLEDSAMYFCASSQQAFSGNTIYFGEGSWLTVV.